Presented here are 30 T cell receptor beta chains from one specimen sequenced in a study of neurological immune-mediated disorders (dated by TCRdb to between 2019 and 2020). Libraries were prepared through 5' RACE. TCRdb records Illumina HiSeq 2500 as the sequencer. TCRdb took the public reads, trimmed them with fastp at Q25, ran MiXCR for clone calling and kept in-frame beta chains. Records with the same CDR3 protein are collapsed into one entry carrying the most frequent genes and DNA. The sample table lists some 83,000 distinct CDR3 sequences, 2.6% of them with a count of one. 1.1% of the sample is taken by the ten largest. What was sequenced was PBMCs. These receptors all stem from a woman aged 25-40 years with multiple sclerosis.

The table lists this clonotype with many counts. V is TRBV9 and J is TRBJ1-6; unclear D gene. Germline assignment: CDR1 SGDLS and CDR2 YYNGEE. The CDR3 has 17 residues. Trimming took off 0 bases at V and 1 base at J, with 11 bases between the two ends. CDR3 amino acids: CASSVGLASSYNSPLHF. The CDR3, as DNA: TGTGCCAGCAGCGTAGGCCTGGCGAGTTCCTATAATTCACCCCTCCACTTT.

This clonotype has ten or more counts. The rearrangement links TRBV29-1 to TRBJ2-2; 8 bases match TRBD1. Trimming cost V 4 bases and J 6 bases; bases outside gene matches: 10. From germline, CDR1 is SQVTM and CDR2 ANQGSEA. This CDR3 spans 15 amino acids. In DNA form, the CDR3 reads TGCAGCGTTGCCGGACAGGGCGGTTACTCCGGGGAGCTGTTTTTT. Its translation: CSVAGQGGYSGELFF.

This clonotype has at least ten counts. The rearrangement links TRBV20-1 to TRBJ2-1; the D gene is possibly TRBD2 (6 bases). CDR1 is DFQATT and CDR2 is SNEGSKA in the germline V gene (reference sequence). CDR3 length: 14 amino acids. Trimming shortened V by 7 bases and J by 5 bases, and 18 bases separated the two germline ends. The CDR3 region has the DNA TGCAGTGTGATTAGGGCTAGCGAAAACAATGAGCAGTTCTTC. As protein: CSVIRASENNEQFF.

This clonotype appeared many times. CDR3 protein: CASSATSGVMDTQYF. The CDR3 DNA is TGTGCCAGCAGCGCGACTAGCGGGGTAATGGATACGCAGTATTTT. The rearrangement links TRBV7-2 to TRBJ2-3; 11 bases map to TRBD2. CDR1 is SGHTA and CDR2 is FQGNSA in the germline V gene. The CDR3 length is 15 residues. V was pared by 5 bases and J by 6 bases, with 7 bases of the junction left unmatched.

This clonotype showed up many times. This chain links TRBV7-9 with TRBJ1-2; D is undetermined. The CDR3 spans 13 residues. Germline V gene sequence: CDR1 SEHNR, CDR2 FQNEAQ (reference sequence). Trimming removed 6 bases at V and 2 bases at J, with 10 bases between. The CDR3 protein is CASRGDKNYGYTF. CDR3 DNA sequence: TGTGCCAGCAGGGGAGATAAAAACTATGGCTACACCTTC. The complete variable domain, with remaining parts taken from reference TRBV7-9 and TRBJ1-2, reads DTGVSQNPRHKITKRGQNVTFRCDPISEHNRLYWYRQTLGQGPEFLTYFQNEAQLEKSRLLSDRFSAERPKGSFSTLEIQRTEQGDSAMYLCASRGDKNYGYTFGSGTRLTVV.

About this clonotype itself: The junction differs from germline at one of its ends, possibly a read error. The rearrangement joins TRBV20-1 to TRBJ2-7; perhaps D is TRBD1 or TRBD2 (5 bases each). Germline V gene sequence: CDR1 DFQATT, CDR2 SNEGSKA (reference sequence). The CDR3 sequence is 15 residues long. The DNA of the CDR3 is TGCAGTGCTACCGCCCTCCGGGACCCGACCTACGAGGAGTACTTC. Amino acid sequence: CSATALRDPTYEEYF.

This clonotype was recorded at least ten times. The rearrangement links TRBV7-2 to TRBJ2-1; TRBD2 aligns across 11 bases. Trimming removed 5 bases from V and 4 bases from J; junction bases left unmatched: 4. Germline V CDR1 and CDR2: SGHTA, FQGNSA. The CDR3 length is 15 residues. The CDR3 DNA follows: TGTGCCAGCAGCGTAGGACTAGCGGGTTACAATGAGCAGTTCTTC. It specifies CASSVGLAGYNEQFF.

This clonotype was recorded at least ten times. In nucleotides, the CDR3 is TGCAGTGCTGGAAGGAGTAGCAATCAGCCCCAGCATTTT. Translating gives CSAGRSSNQPQHF. This sequence joins TRBV20-1 and TRBJ1-5, with D uncertain. Germline-derived CDR1 and CDR2 are DFQATT and SNEGSKA (reference sequence). V dropped 5 bases and J dropped 0 bases, with 8 bases sitting between them. The CDR3 is 13 residues long.

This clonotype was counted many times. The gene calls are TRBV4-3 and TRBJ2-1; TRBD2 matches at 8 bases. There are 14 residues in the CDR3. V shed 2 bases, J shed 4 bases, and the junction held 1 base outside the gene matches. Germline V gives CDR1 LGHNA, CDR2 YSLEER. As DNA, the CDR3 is TGCGCCAGCAGCCAATTAGCGGGATACAATGAGCAGTTCTTC. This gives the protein CASSQLAGYNEQFF.

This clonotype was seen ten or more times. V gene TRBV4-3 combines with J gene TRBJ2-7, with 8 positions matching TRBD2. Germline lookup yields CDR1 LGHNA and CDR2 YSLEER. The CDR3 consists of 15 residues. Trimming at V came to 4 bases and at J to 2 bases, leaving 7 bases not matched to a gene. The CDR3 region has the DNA TGCGCCAGCAGCCCCGGAGTAGCGGGAACCTACGAGCAGTACTTC. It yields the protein CASSPGVAGTYEQYF.

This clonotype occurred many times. This CDR3 is CSADERAYNEQFF. As DNA, the CDR3 is TGCAGTGCCGATGAGCGTGCCTACAATGAGCAGTTCTTC. V gene TRBV20-1 combines with J gene TRBJ2-1, with D uncertain. V lost 6 bases to trimming and J lost 2 bases, with 11 bases between them. Germline-derived CDR1 and CDR2 are DFQATT and SNEGSKA (reference sequence). The CDR3 contains 13 residues.

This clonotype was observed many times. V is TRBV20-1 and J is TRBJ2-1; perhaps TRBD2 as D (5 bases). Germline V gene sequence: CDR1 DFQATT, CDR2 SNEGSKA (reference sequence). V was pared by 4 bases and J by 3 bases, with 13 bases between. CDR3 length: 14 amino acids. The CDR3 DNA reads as TGCAGTGCTACCTTAGCGCCCGACTACAATGAGCAGTTCTTC. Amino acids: CSATLAPDYNEQFF.

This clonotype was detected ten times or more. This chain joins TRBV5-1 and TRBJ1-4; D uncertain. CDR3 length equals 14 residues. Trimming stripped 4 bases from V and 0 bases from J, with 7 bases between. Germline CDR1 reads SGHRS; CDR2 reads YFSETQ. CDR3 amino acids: CASSPAATNEKLFF. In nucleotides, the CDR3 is TGCGCCAGCAGCCCTGCTGCAACTAATGAAAAACTGTTTTTT.

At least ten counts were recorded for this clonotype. CDR3 sequence reads: CASRPEGGSFQPQHF. CDR3 sequence (DNA): TGTGCCAGCAGGCCCGAGGGGGGGTCGTTTCAGCCCCAGCATTTT. J is TRBJ1-5 and V is TRBV12-3 or TRBV12-4, with a weak D call TRBD1 (6 bases). This CDR3 contains 15 residues. V lost 6 bases, J lost 6 bases, and 18 bases lay in between.

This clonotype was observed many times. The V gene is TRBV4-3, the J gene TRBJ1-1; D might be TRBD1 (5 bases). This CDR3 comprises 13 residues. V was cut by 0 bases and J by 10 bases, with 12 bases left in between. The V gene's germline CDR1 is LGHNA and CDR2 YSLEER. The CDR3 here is CASSQDRAGRAFF. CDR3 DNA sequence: TGCGCCAGCAGCCAAGACCGGGCAGGGCGAGCTTTCTTT.

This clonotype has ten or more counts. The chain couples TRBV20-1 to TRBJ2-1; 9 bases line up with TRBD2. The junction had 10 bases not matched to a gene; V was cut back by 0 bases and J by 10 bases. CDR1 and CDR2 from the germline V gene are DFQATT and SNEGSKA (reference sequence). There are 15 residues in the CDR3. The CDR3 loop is CSARDLEREVGEQFF. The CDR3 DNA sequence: TGCAGTGCTAGAGATCTGGAGCGGGAGGTAGGGGAGCAGTTCTTC.

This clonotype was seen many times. The CDR3 region has the DNA TGCGCCAGCAAAGCGGGTGGCACAGATACGCAGTATTTT. Its protein product is CASKAGGTDTQYF. This sequence joins TRBV5-1 and TRBJ2-3; TRBD2 is a possible D gene (6 bases). This CDR3 is built from 13 residues. V was clipped by 6 bases and J by 1 base, with 9 bases between them. From germline, CDR1 is SGHRS and CDR2 YFSETQ.

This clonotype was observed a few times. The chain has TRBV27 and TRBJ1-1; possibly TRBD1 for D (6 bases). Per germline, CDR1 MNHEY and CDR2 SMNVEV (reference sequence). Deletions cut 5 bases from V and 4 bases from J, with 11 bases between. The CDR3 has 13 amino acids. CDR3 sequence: CASSQQGRTEAFF. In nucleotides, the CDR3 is TGTGCCAGCAGTCAGCAGGGGCGCACTGAAGCTTTCTTT.

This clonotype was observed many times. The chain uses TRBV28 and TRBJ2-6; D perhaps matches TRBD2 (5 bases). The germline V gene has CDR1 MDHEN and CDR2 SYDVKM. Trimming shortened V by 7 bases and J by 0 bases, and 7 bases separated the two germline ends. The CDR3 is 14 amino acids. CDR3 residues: CASTGGSGANVLTF. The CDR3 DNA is TGTGCCAGCACTGGAGGCTCTGGGGCCAACGTCCTGACTTTC.

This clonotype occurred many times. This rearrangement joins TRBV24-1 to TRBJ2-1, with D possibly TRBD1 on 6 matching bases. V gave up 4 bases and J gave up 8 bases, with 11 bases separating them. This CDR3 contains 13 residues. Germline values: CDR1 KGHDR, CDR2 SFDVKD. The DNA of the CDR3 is TGTGCCACCAGTGACAGGGGCAGGCATGAGCAGTTCTTC. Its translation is CATSDRGRHEQFF.

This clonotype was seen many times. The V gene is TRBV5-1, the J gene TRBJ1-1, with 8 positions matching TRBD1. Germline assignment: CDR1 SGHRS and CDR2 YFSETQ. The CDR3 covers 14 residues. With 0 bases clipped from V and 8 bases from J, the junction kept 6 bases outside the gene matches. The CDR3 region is CASSLGGQGHEAFF. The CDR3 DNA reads TGCGCCAGCAGCTTGGGTGGACAGGGCCACGAAGCTTTCTTT.

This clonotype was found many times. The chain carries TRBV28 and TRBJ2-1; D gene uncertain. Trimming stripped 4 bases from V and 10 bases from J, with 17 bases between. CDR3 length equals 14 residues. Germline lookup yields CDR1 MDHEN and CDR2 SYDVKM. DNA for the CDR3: TGTGCCAGCAGTTCCCATAACGCGGCCGGCGAGCAGTTCTTC. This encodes CASSSHNAAGEQFF.

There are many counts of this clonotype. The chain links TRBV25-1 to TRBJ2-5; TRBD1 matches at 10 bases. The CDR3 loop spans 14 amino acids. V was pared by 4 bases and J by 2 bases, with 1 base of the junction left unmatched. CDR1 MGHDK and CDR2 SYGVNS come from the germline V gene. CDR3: CASSGQGAQETQYF. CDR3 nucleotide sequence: TGTGCCAGCAGTGGACAGGGGGCTCAAGAGACCCAGTACTTC.

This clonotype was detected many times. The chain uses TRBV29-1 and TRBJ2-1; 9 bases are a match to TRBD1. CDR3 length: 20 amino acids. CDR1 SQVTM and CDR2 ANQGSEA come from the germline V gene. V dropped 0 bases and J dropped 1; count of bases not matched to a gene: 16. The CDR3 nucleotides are TGCAGCGTTGAAGAATACCGGGACAGGGAGGTCGTGGGGTCCTACAATGAGCAGTTCTTC. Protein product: CSVEEYRDREVVGSYNEQFF.

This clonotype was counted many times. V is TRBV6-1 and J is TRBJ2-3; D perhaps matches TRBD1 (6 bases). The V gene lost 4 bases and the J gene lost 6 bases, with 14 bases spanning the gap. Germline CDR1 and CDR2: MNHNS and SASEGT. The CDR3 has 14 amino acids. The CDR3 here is CASSARGDFDTQYF. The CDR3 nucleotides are TGTGCCAGCAGTGCCAGGGGCGACTTCGATACGCAGTATTTT.

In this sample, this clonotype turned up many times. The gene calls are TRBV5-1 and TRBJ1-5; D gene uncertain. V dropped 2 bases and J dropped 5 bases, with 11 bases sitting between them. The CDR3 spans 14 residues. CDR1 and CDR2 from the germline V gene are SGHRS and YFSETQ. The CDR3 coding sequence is TGCGCCAGCAGCTTTGTTCCCGGAGATCAGCCCCAGCATTTT. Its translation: CASSFVPGDQPQHF.

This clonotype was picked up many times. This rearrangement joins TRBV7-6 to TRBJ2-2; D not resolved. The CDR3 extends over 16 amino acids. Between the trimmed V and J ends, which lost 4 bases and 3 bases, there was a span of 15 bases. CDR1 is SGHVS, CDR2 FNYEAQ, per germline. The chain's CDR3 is CASSSRLVGDTGELFF. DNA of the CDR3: TGTGCCAGCAGCTCTCGCCTCGTTGGGGACACCGGGGAGCTGTTTTTT.

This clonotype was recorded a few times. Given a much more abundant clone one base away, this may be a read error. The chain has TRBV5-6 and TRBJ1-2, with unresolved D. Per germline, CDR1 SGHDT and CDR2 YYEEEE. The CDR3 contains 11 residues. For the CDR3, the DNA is TGTGACAGCAGCTTAGGTCTTGGCTACACCTTC. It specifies CDSSLGLGYTF.

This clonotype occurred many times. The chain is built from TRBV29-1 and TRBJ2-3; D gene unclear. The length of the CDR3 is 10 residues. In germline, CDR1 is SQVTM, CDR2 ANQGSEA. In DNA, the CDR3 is TGCAGGGGCTTAACAGATACGCAGTATTTT. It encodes CRGLTDTQYF.

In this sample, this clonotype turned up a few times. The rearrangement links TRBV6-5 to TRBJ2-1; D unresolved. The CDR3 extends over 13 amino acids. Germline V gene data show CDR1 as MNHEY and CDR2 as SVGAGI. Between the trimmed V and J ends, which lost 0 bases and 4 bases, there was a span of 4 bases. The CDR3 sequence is CASSYSRYNEQFF. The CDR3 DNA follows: TGTGCCAGCAGTTACTCGAGATACAATGAGCAGTTCTTC.